The 25 T cell receptor beta chains presented below share a single source sample, sequenced in a study of beta chain features in type 1 diabetes. The antigens these receptors bind are not known. General study findings and limits: Shortening of TCRB CDR3s, moderate but significant, appeared in all four CD4+ subsets of Type 1 diabetes patients.

The study reverse transcribed the entire isolated RNA, so it sequenced expressed TCRB transcripts. Profiled with immunoSEQ multiplex PCR; TCRdb holds only in-frame clones, not every one. The sample yields hundreds of thousands of clones, 9.3% seen once. The material sequenced was central memory CD4+ T cells from blood. Receptors originate from a man in his thirties or forties with type 1 diabetes.

V gene TRBV5-1 combines with J gene TRBJ2-5; D is possibly TRBD2 (6 bases). V lost 5 bases to trimming and J lost 0 bases, with 11 bases between them. This CDR3 has 14 residues. From germline, CDR1 is SGHRS and CDR2 YFSETQ. CDR3 in amino acids: CASSPTSYQETQYF. CDR3 DNA: TGCGCCAGCAGTCCAACTAGCTACCAAGAGACCCAGTACTTC. Based on the CDR3 plus reference TRBV5-1 and TRBJ2-5, the full variable domain is KAGVTQTPRYLIKTRGQQVTLSCSPISGHRSVSWYQQTPGQGLQFLFEYFSETQRNKGNFPGRFSGRQFSNSRSEMNVSTLELGDSALYLCASSPTSYQETQYFGPGTRLLVL.

The chain carries TRBV5-6 and TRBJ1-2; 10 nucleotides line up with TRBD1. The germline gives CDR1 SGHDT, CDR2 YYEEEE. This CDR3 contains 15 residues. Trimming at V came to 1 base and at J to 4 bases, leaving 4 bases not matched to a gene. The CDR3 region has the DNA TGTGCCAGCAGCTTGCTCGACAGGGGGCCCTATGGCTACACCTTC. Protein product: CASSLLDRGPYGYTF.

A few counts support this clone. V usage is TRBV7-2 and J usage is TRBJ1-4; TRBD1 agrees at 8 bases. Germline CDR1 SGHTA, CDR2 FQGNSA. V lost 5 bases, J lost 6 bases, and 5 bases stayed unmatched. CDR3 length equals 14 residues. CDR3 sequence (DNA): TGTGCCAGCAGCACCGGGACAGGCCATGAAAAACTGTTTTTT. It translates to CASSTGTGHEKLFF. Based on the CDR3 plus reference TRBV7-2 and TRBJ1-4, the full variable domain is GAGVSQSPSNKVTEKGKDVELRCDPISGHTALYWYRQSLGQGLEFLIYFQGNSAPDKSGLPSDRFSAERTGGSVSTLTIQRTQQEDSAVYLCASSTGTGHEKLFFGSGTQLSVL.

In this sample, this clone turned up a few times. DNA of the CDR3: TGTGCCAGCAGCCAGGGGGGACTAGCGGAGATACAGTTGGGAGAGACCCAGTACTTC. Protein product: CASSQGGLAEIQLGETQYF. This chain uses TRBV14 with TRBJ2-5; 11 nucleotides agree with TRBD2. Germline trimming cut 3 bases from V and 4 bases from J; bases unmatched to any gene: 16. The V gene's germline CDR1 is SGHDN and CDR2 FVKESK. The CDR3 is 19 residues long.

There are a few counts of this clone. The genes are TRBV7-2 and TRBJ1-6; TRBD1 matches at 9 bases. The germline CDR1 and CDR2 sequences are SGHTA and FQGNSA. The J segment lost 8 bases and the V segment lost 4 bases, leaving 6 bases of the junction unmatched. This CDR3 is 15 amino acids long. CDR3 residues: CASSSIGTGYSPLHF. The CDR3 region has the DNA TGTGCCAGCAGCTCAATCGGGACAGGGTATTCACCCCTCCACTTT.

A word on this clone: This sample also contains other DNA sequences that code for the same CDR3. The chain links TRBV5-6 to TRBJ1-1; weak D call: TRBD1 (6 bases). V was pared by 3 bases and J by 5 bases, with 11 bases between. Germline CDR1 is SGHDT and CDR2 is YYEEEE. This CDR3 has 13 amino acids. CDR3 region: CASSYREGTEAFF. The CDR3 nucleotides read TGTGCCAGCAGCTACAGGGAGGGTACTGAAGCTTTCTTT.

CDR3 sequence: CASSVGQSYEQYF. The CDR3 nucleotides are TGTGCCAGCAGTGTGGGACAGTCCTACGAGCAGTACTTC. The genes are TRBV6-5 and TRBJ2-7; TRBD1 agrees at 7 bases. The CDR3 length is 13 residues. The germline V gene has CDR1 MNHEY and CDR2 SVGAGI. J lost 1 base, V lost 5 bases, and 2 bases had no gene match.

V is TRBV5-1 and J is TRBJ1-1, with 7 bases aligning to TRBD1. The CDR3 covers 14 residues. Germline lookup yields CDR1 SGHRS and CDR2 YFSETQ. V was clipped by 4 bases and J by 0 bases; unmatched bases: 3. This CDR3 reads CASSGTGVNTEAFF. For the CDR3, the DNA is TGCGCCAGCAGCGGAACAGGGGTGAACACTGAAGCTTTCTTT. The whole variable domain, filled in from reference TRBV5-1 and TRBJ1-1, reads KAGVTQTPRYLIKTRGQQVTLSCSPISGHRSVSWYQQTPGQGLQFLFEYFSETQRNKGNFPGRFSGRQFSNSRSEMNVSTLELGDSALYLCASSGTGVNTEAFFGQGTRLTVV.

This chain links TRBV29-1 with TRBJ1-2; possible D gene TRBD1, 5 bases. The CDR3 is 12 amino acids. Per the germline V gene, CDR1 is SQVTM and CDR2 is ANQGSEA. The CDR3 bases are TGCATCAGCGGGGACGGAACCTATGGCTACACCTTC. It encodes CISGDGTYGYTF.

This clone has a count of ten or more. The J gene is TRBJ2-7, the V gene TRBV5-6, with D possibly matching TRBD2 (6 bases). Germline loops: CDR1 SGHDT, CDR2 YYEEEE. This CDR3 region has 12 residues. V dropped 0 bases and J dropped 6 bases, with 7 bases sitting between them. CDR3 in amino acids: CASSLAGGEQYF. The CDR3, as DNA: TGTGCCAGCAGCTTGGCCGGGGGCGAGCAGTACTTC.

This clone was counted only a few times. The chain is built from TRBV7-9 and TRBJ2-2; D is undetermined. The V and J ends lost 1 base and 4 bases respectively, with 7 bases between them. The CDR3 totals 14 residues. The V gene's germline CDR1 is SEHNR and CDR2 FQNEAQ (reference sequence). In nucleotides, the CDR3 is TGTGCCAGCAGCTTAGAAGCACTCACCGGGGAGCTGTTTTTT. It specifies CASSLEALTGELFF. The variable domain in full, completed from reference TRBV7-9 and TRBJ2-2, reads DTGVSQNPRHKITKRGQNVTFRCDPISEHNRLYWYRQTLGQGPEFLTYFQNEAQLEKSRLLSDRFSAERPKGSFSTLEIQRTEQGDSAMYLCASSLEALTGELFFGEGSRLTVL.

This clone was observed a handful of times. This rearrangement joins TRBV19 to TRBJ1-1; TRBD1 is a possible D gene (5 bases). The CDR3 has 16 amino acids. CDR1 LNHDA and CDR2 SQIVND come from the germline V gene (reference sequence). Between the trimmed V and J ends, which lost 5 bases and 2 bases, there was a span of 18 bases. CDR3 residues: CASSLWTGGRNTEAFF. As DNA, the CDR3 is TGTGCCAGTAGTCTATGGACGGGGGGAAGAAACACTGAAGCTTTCTTT. The whole variable domain, filled in from reference TRBV19 and TRBJ1-1, reads DGGITQSPKYLFRKEGQNVTLSCEQNLNHDAMYWYRQDPGQGLRLIYYSQIVNDFQKGDIAEGYSVSREKKESFPLTVTSAQKNPTAFYLCASSLWTGGRNTEAFFGQGTRLTVV.

The CDR3 nucleotides read TGTGCCATCAGTGACACCTCTCGGAGCGGGAGCTACGAGCAGTACTTC. It translates to CAISDTSRSGSYEQYF. The chain employs TRBV10-3 and TRBJ2-7; TRBD2 matches 8 bases. The CDR3 totals 16 residues. Unmatched junction bases numbered 10, after V lost 3 bases and J lost 3 bases. Germline-derived CDR1 and CDR2 are ENHRY and SYGVKD.

The chain carries TRBV2 and TRBJ1-2, with D hard to call. Germline values: CDR1 SNHLY, CDR2 FYNNEI. CDR3 size: 12 residues. Trimming shortened V by 2 bases and J by 4 bases, and 5 bases separated the two germline ends. The CDR3 here is CASSEQPYGYTF. CDR3 nucleotides: TGTGCCAGCAGTGAACAGCCCTATGGCTACACCTTC.

This clone turned up a few times. The V and J genes are TRBV7-2 and TRBJ2-3; maybe TRBD1 (5 bases). Trimming cost V 5 bases and J 6 bases, with 18 bases left between them. Germline V CDR1 and CDR2: SGHTA, FQGNSA. The CDR3 has 15 residues. CDR3 sequence reads: CASSPRAAYRDTQYF. The CDR3 nucleotides read TGTGCCAGCAGCCCGAGAGCAGCGTACAGGGATACGCAGTATTTT.

The V call is TRBV11-2, the J call TRBJ2-1; D may be TRBD2 (5 bases). Trimming took off 6 bases at V and 3 bases at J, with 9 bases between the two ends. Germline CDR1 SGHAT, CDR2 FQNNGV. The CDR3 totals 13 residues. DNA of the CDR3: TGTGCCAGCAGACCCGGACTCTACAATGAGCAGTTCTTC. Translated: CASRPGLYNEQFF.

This clone showed up just a few times. The CDR3 bases are TGTGCCAGCAGCTTGCTTACCCGGGACAGGGCTAATTCACCCCTCCACTTT. It translates to CASSLLTRDRANSPLHF. The rearrangement links TRBV7-9 to TRBJ1-6; 9 bases align to TRBD1. V lost 3 bases to trimming and J lost 6 bases; unmatched junction nucleotides: 9. This CDR3 spans 17 amino acids. Germline CDR1 SEHNR, CDR2 FQNEAQ (reference sequence).

This chain's CDR3 is CSVDGQGRINEQFF. DNA of the CDR3: TGCAGCGTTGATGGGCAGGGCCGAATCAATGAGCAGTTCTTC. The J gene is TRBJ2-1, the V gene TRBV29-1; D might be TRBD1 (5 bases). Trimming pared 3 bases from V and 6 bases from J, leaving 15 bases between. The CDR3 loop spans 14 amino acids. Germline CDR1 reads SQVTM; CDR2 reads ANQGSEA.

This clone has more than one count but fewer than ten. This chain joins TRBV19 and TRBJ1-2; possibly TRBD1 for D (5 bases). The ends were cut back, 5 bases at V and 0 bases at J, with 7 bases in the middle. This CDR3 is 13 amino acids long. CDR1 and CDR2 (germline): LNHDA, SQIVND (reference sequence). This chain's CDR3 is CASSAGPNYGYTF. The DNA of the CDR3 is TGTGCCAGTAGTGCGGGACCTAACTATGGCTACACCTTC.

The gene calls are TRBV19 and TRBJ1-1; 8 nucleotides match TRBD1. In germline, CDR1 is LNHDA, CDR2 SQIVND (reference sequence). V lost 7 bases to trimming and J lost 1 base; unmatched junction nucleotides: 8. The CDR3 runs to 15 residues. The CDR3 sequence: CASTPRDRTNTEAFF. CDR3 bases: TGTGCCAGTACCCCCCGGGACAGGACGAACACTGAAGCTTTCTTT. Combining the CDR3 with reference TRBV19 and TRBJ1-1 gives the whole variable domain DGGITQSPKYLFRKEGQNVTLSCEQNLNHDAMYWYRQDPGQGLRLIYYSQIVNDFQKGDIAEGYSVSREKKESFPLTVTSAQKNPTAFYLCASTPRDRTNTEAFFGQGTRLTVV.

This clone appeared many times. The rearrangement links TRBV14 to TRBJ2-1; 7 bases are shared with TRBD2. The germline gives CDR1 SGHDN, CDR2 FVKESK. V shed 4 bases, J shed 5 bases, and the junction held 8 bases outside the gene matches. This CDR3 has 15 amino acids. This CDR3 reads CASSLWRGTDNEQFF. Here the CDR3 DNA reads TGTGCCAGCAGCCTTTGGCGGGGGACCGACAATGAGCAGTTCTTC.

This clone was counted a few times. This chain links TRBV5-1 with TRBJ2-3, with a possible D match to TRBD2 (5 bases). Trimming pared 9 bases from V and 2 bases from J, leaving 13 bases between. Germline CDR1 and CDR2: SGHRS and YFSETQ. The CDR3 is 13 residues long. The CDR3 protein is CATRARDTDTQYF. CDR3 DNA sequence: TGCGCCACTAGGGCCCGGGACACAGATACGCAGTATTTT.

A note on this clone: One base away lies a much larger clone, so this may be a sequencing read error. Other DNA sequences in the sample encode the same CDR3. The gene calls are TRBV7-2 and TRBJ2-5; D not certain. This CDR3 comprises 11 residues. V was trimmed by 3 bases and J by 2 bases, leaving 1 base between them. CDR1 SGHTA and CDR2 FQGNSA come from the germline V gene. Here the CDR3 DNA reads TGTGCCAGCAGCTTGCAAGAGACCCAGTACTTC. Protein sequence: CASSLQETQYF.

This clone was counted only a few times. The rearrangement joins TRBV7-2 to TRBJ2-1; 10 nucleotides line up with TRBD2. CDR3 length equals 15 residues. Trimming removed 0 bases from V and 7 bases from J; junction bases left unmatched: 3. Germline CDR1 SGHTA, CDR2 FQGNSA. The CDR3: CASSLALAGANEQFF. CDR3 nucleotide sequence: TGTGCCAGCAGCTTAGCTCTAGCGGGGGCGAATGAGCAGTTCTTC.

The V call is TRBV10-3, the J call TRBJ2-5, with 11 bases matching TRBD2. The CDR3 is made up of 14 amino acids. The V and J ends lost 4 bases and 3 bases, in that order; junction bases with no gene match: 1. The germline V gene has CDR1 ENHRY and CDR2 SYGVKD. The CDR3 DNA is TGTGCCATCAGTGCACTAGCGGGGGAAGAGACCCAGTACTTC. This codes for CAISALAGEETQYF.